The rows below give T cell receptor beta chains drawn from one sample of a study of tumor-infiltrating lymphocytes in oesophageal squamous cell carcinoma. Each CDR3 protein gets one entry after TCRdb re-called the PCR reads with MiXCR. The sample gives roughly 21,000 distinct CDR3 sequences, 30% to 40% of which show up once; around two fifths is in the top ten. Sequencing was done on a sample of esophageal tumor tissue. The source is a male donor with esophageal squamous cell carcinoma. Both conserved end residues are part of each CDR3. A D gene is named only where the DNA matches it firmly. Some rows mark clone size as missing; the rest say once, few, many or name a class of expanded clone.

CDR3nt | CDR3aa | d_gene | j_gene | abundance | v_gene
TGTGCCAGCAACCCGGACGGACCTTATGGCTACACCTTC | CASNPDGPYGYTF | - | TRBJ1-2 | medium-sized | TRBV6-1
TGTGCCAGCAGCCTTAGCGGGGGGAATACTGAGCAGTTCTTC | CASSLSGGNTEQFF | TRBD2 | TRBJ2-1 | many | TRBV6-1
TGTGCCAGCAGCTTAAGGTTCCTCCCCACAGGGGGTCTTAATGAAAAACTGTTTTTT | CASSLRFLPTGGLNEKLFF | TRBD1 | TRBJ1-4 | - | TRBV7-9
TGTGCCATCAGTGAGTCCCGAGCGAGCTCCTATAATTCACCCCTCCACTTC | CAISESRASSYNSPLHF | - | TRBJ1-6 | - | TRBV10-3
TGTGCCAGTAGTATAGGACTAGCTATCTACGAGCAGTACTTC | CASSIGLAIYEQYF | TRBD2 | TRBJ2-7 | many | TRBV19
TGTGCCAGCAGTTTAGGTTTCAGGGCTAGGTACTTC | CASSLGFRARYF | - | TRBJ2-5 | many | TRBV28
TGTGCCAGCAGCGCGGACACTTCGAGCTCCTACAATGAGCAGTTCTTC | CASSADTSSSYNEQFF | - | TRBJ2-1 | - | TRBV7-6
TGTGCCAGCAGTTATGGGACAGGGGGCGCGGGTCAGCCCCAGCATTTT | CASSYGTGGAGQPQHF | TRBD1 | TRBJ1-5 | many | TRBV3-1
TGTGCCAGCAGCTTAGGACAGGGTAGGGGCGAGCAGTACTTC | CASSLGQGRGEQYF | TRBD1 | TRBJ2-7 | - | TRBV7-8
TGTGCCAGCAGCAACTGGGCCGCCGGGGCCAACGTCCTGACTTTC | CASSNWAAGANVLTF | - | TRBJ2-6 | many | TRBV11-2
TGTGCCAGCAGCTTAGGGTTTGGGGGAGGGCCTCGAGAGACCCAGTACTTC | CASSLGFGGGPRETQYF | TRBD2 | TRBJ2-5 | - | TRBV11-1
TGTGCCAGCAGCCTGACAGGGGGCTACGAGCAGTACTTC | CASSLTGGYEQYF | TRBD1 | TRBJ2-7 | many | TRBV7-9
TGTGCCAGCAGCCCAACTAGGTTTCTAACAGATACGCAGTATTTT | CASSPTRFLTDTQYF | - | TRBJ2-3 | few | TRBV6-1
TGTGCCAGCAGTCTGCTCGCTGGAGGCTACACCTTC | CASSLLAGGYTF | - | TRBJ1-2 | few | TRBV12-3/TRBV12-4
TGTGCCAGCAGCGGGGGCTACACAGATACGCAGTATTTT | CASSGGYTDTQYF | - | TRBJ2-3 | - | TRBV7-1
TGTGCCAGCAGTCGGACAGGAGACTCTGGGGCCAACGTCCTGACTTTC | CASSRTGDSGANVLTF | TRBD1 | TRBJ2-6 | once | TRBV12-3/TRBV12-4
TGTGCCAGCAGCTCAGGTACAGGGCGATCCCAAGAGACCCAGTACTTC | CASSSGTGRSQETQYF | - | TRBJ2-5 | few | TRBV11-3
TGTGCCGGCAGTTTCACTGGGTCAATAAGGGCCCAGTTCTTC | CAGSFTGSIRAQFF | - | TRBJ2-1 | - | TRBV12-3/TRBV12-4
TGTGCCAGCAGCTTAGTGGGGTACAATGAGCAGTTCTTC | CASSLVGYNEQFF | - | TRBJ2-1 | - | TRBV7-6
TGTGCCAGCTCAACAGGGGCAGAAGCCTACGAGCAGTACTTC | CASSTGAEAYEQYF | TRBD1 | TRBJ2-7 | many | TRBV27
TGTGCCAGCGTTGCGACTGGACGGATATACAATGAGCAGTACTTC | CASVATGRIYNEQYF | - | TRBJ2-7 | many | TRBV27
TGTGCCAGCACTAGCAACAGGGGCTACCAAGAGACCCAGTACTTC | CASTSNRGYQETQYF | TRBD1 | TRBJ2-5 | many | TRBV2
TGTGCCAGCAGCTTAGCTAGCGGCGCCTACAATGAGCAGTTCTTC | CASSLASGAYNEQFF | - | TRBJ2-1 | - | TRBV7-2
TGTGCCAGCAGCTTAGGGTCGGGGGGACGGACGAACACTGAAGCTTTCTTT | CASSLGSGGRTNTEAFF | - | TRBJ1-1 | - | TRBV7-9
TGTGCCAGTAGGAGGGTCGGCACAGATACGCAGTATTTT | CASRRVGTDTQYF | - | TRBJ2-3 | few | TRBV19
TGTGCCAGCAGCTCCTGGACAGTGAGCTCCTACAATGAGCAGTTCTTC | CASSSWTVSSYNEQFF | - | TRBJ2-1 | many | TRBV7-9
TGTGCCAGCAGCTTAGTCCCCAGCGGGTCTGGGCAGTACTTC | CASSLVPSGSGQYF | - | TRBJ2-4 | - | TRBV7-6
TGTGCCAGCAGCCCCTCCCCCCGACAGCGGGAAACCGGGGAGCTGTTTTTT | CASSPSPRQRETGELFF | TRBD2 | TRBJ2-2 | - | TRBV7-2
TGTGCCACCAGTAAGGGGCTTTATGGCTACACCTTC | CATSKGLYGYTF | - | TRBJ1-2 | many | TRBV24-1
TGTGCCAGCAGCAGGGGGGTTGGAGAGACCCAGTACTTC | CASSRGVGETQYF | - | TRBJ2-5 | - | TRBV7-2
TGTGCCAGCAGCTTAACTGCCGGTAATGAGCAGTTCTTC | CASSLTAGNEQFF | - | TRBJ2-1 | many | TRBV7-3
TGTGCCAGCAGCCAAGTGGGTCAGCCCCAGCATTTT | CASSQVGQPQHF | - | TRBJ1-5 | - | TRBV3-1
TGTGCCAGCAGCTTAGTGGCGGGGGGGACCGGGCAGTTCTTC | CASSLVAGGTGQFF | TRBD2 | TRBJ2-1 | - | TRBV7-9
TGTGCCAGCAGCCTGGGGAACTCCTACGAGCAGTACTTC | CASSLGNSYEQYF | - | TRBJ2-7 | medium-sized | TRBV7-2
TGTGCCACCAGTGACCCCGGGACTAGCGGGAGGGACCAAGAGACCCAGTACTTC | CATSDPGTSGRDQETQYF | TRBD2 | TRBJ2-5 | medium-sized | TRBV24-1
TGTGCCAGCAGCTTAGGCGGGGGGGCCGATAATGAGCAGTTCTTC | CASSLGGGADNEQFF | TRBD2 | TRBJ2-1 | - | TRBV7-6
TGTGCCAGCAGCCTGGGACTAGCGGGAGGGATCGGGGAGCTGTTTTTT | CASSLGLAGGIGELFF | TRBD2 | TRBJ2-2 | many | TRBV11-2
TGTGCCAGCAGCGTAGCGGGGTCCCTGAACACTGAAGCTTTCTTT | CASSVAGSLNTEAFF | - | TRBJ1-1 | many | TRBV9
TGTGCCAGCAGCTTAGCCGACGGGAATGAGCAGTACTTC | CASSLADGNEQYF | - | TRBJ2-4 | - | TRBV7-6
TGTGCCAGCAGCTGGGACTCTGGGGCCAACGTCCTGACTTTC | CASSWDSGANVLTF | - | TRBJ2-6 | - | TRBV7-2
TGTGCCAGCAGCTTGACGGGACAGGGAACAGATACGCAGTATTTT | CASSLTGQGTDTQYF | TRBD1 | TRBJ2-3 | medium-sized | TRBV7-3